These T cell receptor beta chains were read from a single sample in a study of blood T cell repertoires in COVID-19. Measured with immunoSEQ multiplex PCR; TCRdb has only the in-frame clones, and not every one. The table records tens of thousands of clones, 89% of them present only once. Material for sequencing was peripheral blood. Receptors were obtained from a man aged 55 to 70 with active COVID-19. The CDR3 runs from the conserved cysteine through the conserved F or W. The order of the fields is J gene, V gene, D gene, clone size, CDR3 protein, CDR3 DNA. A D gene is named only where the DNA matches it firmly. Clone size appears in some rows only: once, few, many, or a class for an expanded clone.

>TRBJ2-4|TRBV10-2|.|.
CASKETVGNIQYF
TGCGCCAGCAAAGAGACAGTGGGAAACATTCAGTACTTC
>TRBJ2-4|TRBV4-1|.|few
CASSQGRTTLAKNIQYF
TGCGCCAGCAGCCAAGGACGAACGACTTTAGCCAAAAACATTCAGTACTTC
>TRBJ2-5|TRBV19|.|.
CASSGGDTGSRETQYF
TGTGCCAGTAGTGGGGGGGACACTGGTTCTCGAGAGACCCAGTACTTC
>TRBJ2-5|TRBV5-6|TRBD2|.
CASSLAGWETQYF
TGTGCCAGCAGCTTAGCGGGATGGGAGACCCAGTACTTC
>TRBJ2-3|TRBV19|.|.
CASSIDAAGLGTQYF
TGTGCCAGTAGTATAGATGCGGCAGGGCTCGGTACGCAGTATTTT
>TRBJ2-2|TRBV9|.|.
CASSVLGRKYGELFF
TGTGCCAGCAGCGTCTTAGGGAGGAAATACGGGGAGCTGTTTTTT
>TRBJ2-1|TRBV9|TRBD2|.
CASSLAGEFYNEQFF
TGTGCCAGCAGTCTAGCGGGTGAGTTCTACAATGAGCAGTTCTTC
>TRBJ2-3|TRBV10-3|.|.
CAISESPSPADTQYF
TGTGCCATCAGTGAGTCACCATCCCCGGCAGATACGCAGTATTTT
>TRBJ2-1|TRBV29-1|TRBD2|.
CSVLAVSYNEQFF
TGCAGCGTCCTAGCGGTTTCCTACAATGAGCAGTTCTTC
>TRBJ1-1|TRBV30|TRBD1|.
CAWSKGRGTTEAFF
TGTGCCTGGAGTAAGGGCAGGGGGACCACTGAAGCTTTCTTT
>TRBJ2-3|TRBV7-9|TRBD1|.
CASRTGGADTQYF
TGTGCCAGCCGGACAGGGGGAGCAGATACGCAGTATTTT
>TRBJ1-4|TRBV5-1|.|.
CASSLVAPVANEKLFF
TGCGCCAGCAGCTTGGTGGCTCCTGTGGCTAATGAAAAACTGTTTTTT
>TRBJ2-7|TRBV4-1|TRBD2|.
CASSQGGLASSYEQYF
TGCGCCAGCAGCCAGGGTGGACTAGCGAGTTCCTACGAGCAGTACTTC
>TRBJ1-4|TRBV28|.|.
CASSFSQGGEKLFF
TGTGCCAGCAGTTTCAGTCAGGGTGGGGAAAAACTGTTTTTT
>TRBJ1-4|TRBV29-1|.|.
CSVSLSNEKLFF
TGCAGCGTTTCTCTCTCTAATGAAAAACTGTTTTTT
>TRBJ1-5|TRBV11-2|.|.
CASSLDPGSNQPQHF
TGTGCCAGCAGCTTAGATCCGGGGAGCAATCAGCCCCAGCATTTT
>TRBJ1-3|TRBV11-3|.|.
CASSGGSSGNTIYF
TGTGCCAGCAGCGGAGGAAGCTCTGGAAACACCATATATTTT
>TRBJ2-6|TRBV28|.|.
CASSFVGAGANVLTF
TGTGCCAGCAGTTTCGTCGGGGCTGGGGCCAACGTCCTGACTTTC
>TRBJ2-4|TRBV28|TRBD2|.
CASRVAGREGRLGAKNIQYF
TGTGCCAGCAGGGTAGCCGGGCGGGAGGGCCGTCTTGGGGCCAAAAACATTCAGTACTTC
>TRBJ2-1|TRBV19|.|.
CASSIEGPREQFF
TGTGCCAGTAGTATAGAGGGCCCACGGGAGCAGTTCTTC
>TRBJ2-3|TRBV9|TRBD1|.
CASSARQGAADTQYF
TGTGCCAGCAGCGCGAGACAGGGGGCAGCAGATACGCAGTATTTT
>TRBJ1-2|TRBV11-2|TRBD1|.
CASSPSDRAFHGYTF
TGTGCCAGCAGCCCCTCTGACAGGGCGTTTCATGGCTACACCTTC
>TRBJ1-3|TRBV19|.|.
CASSSREFGNTIYF
TGTGCCAGTAGTTCGAGGGAATTCGGAAACACCATATATTTT
>TRBJ2-1|TRBV5-4|TRBD2|.
CASSLDTSAYNEQFF
TGTGCCAGCAGCTTGGATACTAGCGCCTACAATGAGCAGTTCTTC
>TRBJ1-3|TRBV2|.|.
CASSRGGSGNTIYF
TGTGCCAGCAGTAGGGGTGGTTCTGGAAACACCATATATTTT
>TRBJ2-7|TRBV4-3|TRBD2|many
CASSHERTSGIGEQYF
TGCGCCAGCAGCCATGAAAGGACTAGCGGGATTGGCGAGCAGTACTTC
>TRBJ2-7|TRBV2|.|.
CASSDAGQGAYEQYF
TGTGCCAGCAGTGACGCGGGGCAGGGGGCCTACGAGCAGTACTTC
>TRBJ1-1|TRBV6-5|TRBD1|once
CASSSPPGTAPIRVVF
TGTGCCAGCAGTTCCCCACCCGGGACAGCGCCCATACGAGTTGTCTTT
>TRBJ1-5|TRBV28|TRBD1|.
CASTGDREINQPQHF
TGTGCCAGTACGGGGGACAGGGAAATAAATCAGCCCCAGCATTTT
>TRBJ2-7|TRBV5-1|TRBD2|few
CASSAGTMESEQYF
TGCGCCAGCAGCGCCGGGACTATGGAATCCGAGCAGTACTTC
>TRBJ2-7|TRBV5-1|.|.
CASSNSPGYEQYF
TGCGCCAGCAGCAACAGCCCCGGCTACGAGCAGTACTTC
>TRBJ2-1|TRBV27|.|.
CASSLYNEQFF
TGTGCCAGCAGTCTCTACAATGAGCAGTTCTTC
>TRBJ1-4|TRBV24-1|.|.
CATSETQGMSEKLFF
TGTGCCACCAGTGAGACCCAGGGGATGAGTGAAAAACTGTTTTTT
>TRBJ2-3|TRBV28|.|.
CASSKIAKSGGSTDTQYF
TGTGCCAGCAGTAAAATCGCCAAGTCGGGTGGTAGCACAGATACGCAGTATTTT
>TRBJ1-3|TRBV4-3|.|once
CASSQEISGNTIYF
TGCGCCAGCAGCCAGGAGATCTCTGGAAACACCATATATTTT
>TRBJ1-6|TRBV4-2|.|.
CASSQDRWGVNSPLHF
TGTGCCAGCAGCCAAGATCGGTGGGGCGTTAATTCACCCCTCCACTTT
>TRBJ2-2|TRBV25-1|TRBD1|.
CASSGRTGTTGELFF
TGTGCCAGCAGTGGAAGGACAGGGACCACCGGGGAGCTGTTTTTT
>TRBJ2-2|TRBV4-3|.|.
CASSQDNSPPRELFF
TGCGCCAGCAGCCAAGATAACTCCCCCCCCCGGGAGCTGTTTTTT
>TRBJ2-6|TRBV4-3|TRBD1|.
CASSNTGAGANVLTF
TGCGCCAGCAGCAACACAGGGGCTGGGGCCAACGTCCTGACTTTC
>TRBJ1-5|TRBV5-8|.|once
CASSYRGQPQHF
TGTGCCAGCAGCTATAGGGGACAGCCCCAGCATTTT
>TRBJ2-7|TRBV6-5|.|.
CASRPTGLPYEQYF
TGTGCCAGCAGGCCAACAGGGCTCCCCTACGAGCAGTACTTC
>TRBJ2-3|TRBV7-6|TRBD2|.
CASSSRTSSPTDTQYF
TGTGCCAGCAGCTCCAGGACTAGTAGTCCCACAGATACGCAGTATTTT
>TRBJ1-5|TRBV7-2|.|few
CASSLELGQGAPQHF
TGTGCCAGCAGCTTAGAGTTAGGGCAAGGGGCGCCCCAGCATTTT
>TRBJ2-7|TRBV4-3|.|.
CASSPAPSYEQYF
TGCGCCAGCAGCCCTGCGCCCTCCTACGAGCAGTACTTC
>TRBJ2-4|TRBV14|TRBD1|.
CASSQGLYRGDIQYF
TGTGCCAGCAGCCAAGGCCTGTACAGGGGAGACATTCAGTACTTC
>TRBJ2-7|TRBV28|.|.
CASRNSGMAYEQYF
TGTGCCAGCAGAAATAGCGGAATGGCCTACGAGCAGTACTTC
>TRBJ1-1|TRBV5-1|.|.
CASSLDRAYTEAFF
TGCGCCAGCAGCTTGGACAGGGCCTACACTGAAGCTTTCTTT